The sequence of this T cell receptor beta chain was determined in a study of glioma-infiltrating T cells. General study results and limits: CDR3 overlap between tissue and blood was very small. Gliomas, especially low-grade, showed above-expected tissue-blood divergence; non-neoplastic patients showed below.

This clonotype was seen only a few times. What it binds is not known. Trimming took 6 bases from V and 8 from J, leaving 11 bases between them. This CDR3 region has 12 residues. The iRepertoire nested amplicon-rescue multiplex PCR amplified TCR alpha and beta CDR3s from RNA. For one-step reverse transcription and amplification, 100-400 ng of tissue mRNA or PBMC total RNA was used. One entry per CDR3 protein, called by TCRdb with MiXCR from the multiplex PCR reads. The sample lists some 180,000 distinct CDR3 sequences; approximately 30% were seen once. V is TRBV12-3 or TRBV12-4 and J is TRBJ2-1; D is perhaps TRBD2 (7 bases). Sequencing used glioma tissue, nonneoplastic brain tissue, or PBMCs (not recorded which). This receptor was identified in a human donor with low-grade glioma or glioblastoma, undergoing nonglioma brain surgery, or in good health (not recorded which). The CDR3 region has the DNA TGTGCCAGCAGGAGGGGGGGCCATGAGCAGTTCTTC. Amino acid sequence: CASRRGGHEQFF.